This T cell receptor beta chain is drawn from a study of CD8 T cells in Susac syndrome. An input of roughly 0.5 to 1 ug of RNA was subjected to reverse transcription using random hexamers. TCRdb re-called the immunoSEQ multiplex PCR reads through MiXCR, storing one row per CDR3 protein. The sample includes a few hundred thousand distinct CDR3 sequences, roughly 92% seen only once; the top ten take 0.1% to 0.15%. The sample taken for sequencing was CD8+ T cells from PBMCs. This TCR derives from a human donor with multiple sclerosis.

Here the CDR3 reads CASSQVEAGTEAFF. The CDR3 bases are TGCGCCAGCAGCCAAGTGGAGGCGGGGACTGAAGCTTTCTTT. This chain connects TRBV4-1 to TRBJ1-1; D gene unclear. Per the germline V gene, CDR1 is MGHRA and CDR2 is YSYEKL. The CDR3 sequence is 14 residues long. The V and J ends lost 1 base and 5 bases respectively, with 11 bases between them.